The rows below give T cell receptor beta chains drawn from one sample of a study of CD8+ T cells in alopecia areata. Assay used: immunoSEQ multiplex PCR; TCRdb lists only in-frame clones, some missing. The sample shows about 270,000 clones, approximately 60% of them seen only once. This specimen was CD4+ T cells sorted from blood, taken around week 54, from a patient treated with tofacitinib. The receptors shown here come from a human donor with alopecia areata. Each CDR3 is given with its conserved first and last residue. The D gene is left open where the match is weak. Clone size is not always given. Where it is, it says once, few, many or a class for expanded clones.

NA	TRBV29-1	TRBJ2-5	NA	CSALGQETQYF	TGCAGCGCCCTGGGCCAAGAGACCCAGTACTTC
NA	TRBV7-2	TRBJ2-3	NA	CASSLWGDTQYF	TGTGCCAGCAGCCTTTGGGGTGATACGCAGTATTTT
NA	TRBV7-6	TRBJ2-5	NA	CASSLVGETQYF	TGTGCCAGCAGCTTAGTCGGGGAGACCCAGTACTTC
few	TRBV5-1	TRBJ1-6	NA	CASREGIESPLHF	TGCGCCAGCAGAGAGGGAATAGAATCACCCCTCCACTTT
NA	TRBV7-2	TRBJ1-2	NA	CASSLEARRRLTGYGYTF	TGTGCCAGCAGCTTAGAGGCCAGGCGGAGGCTAACTGGCTATGGCTACACCTTC
NA	TRBV30	TRBJ1-5	NA	CAWSVQDNQPQHF	TGTGCCTGGAGTGTACAGGACAATCAGCCCCAGCATTTT
NA	TRBV6-5	TRBJ1-2	NA	CASSSTGMTNYGYTF	TGTGCCAGCAGTTCCACAGGGATGACTAACTATGGCTACACCTTC
NA	TRBV30	TRBJ1-6	NA	CAWGGPRPLHF	TGTGCCTGGGGGGGACCAAGACCCCTCCACTTT
NA	TRBV30	TRBJ1-6	TRBD1	CAWSRQGRDMNSPLHF	TGTGCCTGGAGCAGACAGGGGAGAGATATGAATTCACCCCTCCACTTT
NA	TRBV25-1	TRBJ2-7	NA	CASSGGGYEQYF	TGTGCCAGCAGTGGTGGGGGATACGAGCAGTACTTC
NA	TRBV5-1	TRBJ2-2	TRBD2	CASSLGLAGVTGELFF	TGCGCCAGCAGCTTGGGACTAGCGGGCGTTACCGGGGAGCTGTTTTTT
NA	TRBV7-2	TRBJ1-2	NA	CASSLEVTGYTF	TGTGCCAGCAGCTTAGAGGTGACTGGCTACACCTTC
NA	TRBV7-9	TRBJ2-5	TRBD2	CASNRLAGLETQYF	TGTGCCAGCAACAGACTAGCGGGCCTTGAGACCCAGTACTTC
NA	TRBV2	TRBJ1-2	NA	CASSERQPNYGYTF	TGTGCCAGCAGTGAAAGGCAGCCTAACTATGGCTACACCTTC
NA	TRBV11-2	TRBJ2-1	NA	CASSPGWGNEQFF	TGTGCCAGCAGCCCCGGGTGGGGGAATGAGCAGTTCTTC
few	TRBV14	TRBJ1-1	NA	CASSLSMDTEAFF	TGTGCCAGCAGCCTATCGATGGACACTGAAGCTTTCTTT
NA	TRBV7-3	TRBJ2-1	NA	CASSPGVYNEQFF	TGTGCCAGCAGCCCCGGCGTGTACAATGAGCAGTTCTTC
NA	TRBV7-6	TRBJ1-1	NA	CASSLGWANTEAFF	TGTGCCAGCAGCTTAGGATGGGCGAACACTGAAGCTTTCTTT
once	TRBV5-6	TRBJ2-1	TRBD1	CASSLAVQGNNEQFF	TGTGCCAGCAGCTTGGCCGTACAGGGGAATAATGAGCAGTTCTTC
few	TRBV6-6	TRBJ2-2	NA	CASRTTGLYTGELFF	TGTGCCAGCAGGACTACCGGGTTATACACCGGGGAGCTGTTTTTT
NA	TRBV30	TRBJ2-7	TRBD1	CAWSFGTGTYEQYF	TGTGCCTGGAGTTTTGGGACAGGGACCTACGAGCAGTACTTC
NA	TRBV29-1	TRBJ2-5	TRBD1	CSAGQGQETQYF	TGCAGCGCTGGACAGGGGCAGGAGACCCAGTACTTC
once	TRBV29-1	TRBJ2-5	TRBD1	CSVKDRGHSETQYF	TGCAGCGTTAAGGACAGGGGGCATTCAGAGACCCAGTACTTC
NA	TRBV20-1	TRBJ1-2	TRBD1	CSANRGDGYTF	TGCAGTGCTAACAGGGGTGATGGCTACACCTTC
NA	TRBV5-4	TRBJ1-4	TRBD1	CASSPGGTVGEKLFF	TGTGCCAGCAGCCCCGGCGGGACAGTTGGTGAAAAACTGTTTTTT
NA	TRBV2	TRBJ2-5	TRBD1	CASTIDRADQETQYF	TGTGCCAGCACTATCGACAGGGCGGACCAAGAGACCCAGTACTTC
NA	TRBV27	TRBJ2-7	NA	CASSWGWGPGSEQYF	TGTGCCAGCAGTTGGGGTTGGGGGCCCGGCTCCGAGCAGTACTTC
NA	TRBV7-2	TRBJ1-5	NA	CASSLSSNQPQHF	TGTGCCAGCAGTTTGAGTAGCAATCAGCCCCAGCATTTT
NA	TRBV5-1	TRBJ2-3	NA	CASLDQNEFTDTQYF	TGCGCCAGCCTGGACCAGAACGAGTTCACAGATACGCAGTATTTT
once	TRBV30	TRBJ1-2	NA	CAWSVRETASYGYTF	TGTGCCTGGAGTGTACGGGAGACAGCCTCTTATGGCTACACCTTC
NA	TRBV6-5	TRBJ2-1	NA	CASSRGSLYNEQFF	TGTGCCAGCAGTAGGGGGTCCCTCTACAATGAGCAGTTCTTC
NA	TRBV29-1	TRBJ1-4	NA	CSVEVNRNGEKLFF	TGCAGCGTTGAAGTAAACCGAAATGGGGAAAAACTGTTTTTT
many	TRBV30	TRBJ2-7	NA	CAWSDSPASEQYF	TGTGCCTGGAGTGACAGCCCGGCTAGCGAGCAGTACTTC
few	TRBV11-2	TRBJ2-1	NA	CASSLGAERSYNEQFF	TGTGCCAGCAGCTTAGGTGCAGAACGCTCCTACAATGAGCAGTTCTTC
NA	TRBV10-3	TRBJ2-7	TRBD1	CAISDPKGQRSYEQYF	TGTGCCATCAGTGATCCAAAGGGACAGCGCTCCTACGAGCAGTACTTC
NA	TRBV10-2	TRBJ2-5	TRBD1	CASSDRVYETQYF	TGCGCCAGCAGCGACAGGGTCTACGAGACCCAGTACTTC
NA	TRBV5-4	TRBJ1-2	NA	CASSAISGYTF	TGTGCCAGCAGCGCAATATCTGGCTACACCTTC
few	TRBV29-1	TRBJ1-1	NA	CSVVGTPRGNTEAFF	TGCAGCGTTGTGGGGACCCCGCGAGGTAACACTGAAGCTTTCTTT
NA	TRBV4-2	TRBJ1-6	NA	CASSQDGGNNSPLHF	TGTGCCAGCAGCCAAGACGGGGGTAACAATTCACCCCTCCACTTT
few	TRBV10-3	TRBJ2-1	TRBD2	CAISESAGIGTEQFF	TGTGCCATCAGTGAGTCAGCGGGGATAGGGACTGAGCAGTTCTTC
NA	TRBV5-1	TRBJ2-5	TRBD2	CASSFYGRETQYF	TGCGCCAGCAGCTTCTACGGGAGGGAGACCCAGTACTTC
NA	TRBV30	TRBJ2-7	TRBD1	CAWSVPDRGSYEQYF	TGTGCCTGGAGTGTACCGGACAGGGGGTCCTACGAGCAGTACTTC
NA	TRBV11-2	TRBJ1-1	NA	CASSLLGDGTEAFF	TGTGCCAGCAGCTTATTAGGGGACGGGACTGAAGCTTTCTTT
NA	TRBV25-1	TRBJ2-5	NA	CASSHFRGQETQYF	TGTGCCAGCAGCCATTTTAGGGGCCAAGAGACCCAGTACTTC
NA	TRBV7-6	TRBJ1-2	NA	CASSLDIGRRGYTF	TGTGCCAGCAGCTTGGACATAGGACGACGGGGCTACACCTTC
NA	TRBV18	TRBJ2-7	TRBD2	CASSPPGGGTYEQYF	TGTGCCAGCTCACCACCAGGCGGGGGGACCTACGAGCAGTACTTC
NA	TRBV18	TRBJ1-6	TRBD1	CASSPPGQGPPLHF	TGTGCCAGCTCACCACCGGGACAGGGGCCACCCCTCCACTTT
NA	TRBV5-4	TRBJ1-2	NA	CASRHLHYGYTF	TGTGCCAGCAGACACCTACACTATGGCTACACCTTC
NA	TRBV5-1	TRBJ1-1	NA	CATRASGRMATEAFF	TGCGCCACCAGGGCGAGCGGCAGGATGGCCACTGAAGCTTTCTTT
few	TRBV10-3	TRBJ2-1	NA	CAISDPSNEQFF	TGTGCCATCAGTGACCCCAGCAATGAGCAGTTCTTC
few	TRBV9	TRBJ1-3	NA	CASSATQASGNTIYF	TGTGCCAGCAGCGCGACTCAGGCCTCTGGAAACACCATATATTTT
NA	TRBV30	TRBJ1-1	NA	CAWSGGGRDAFF	TGTGCCTGGAGTGGCGGGGGGCGCGATGCTTTCTTT
NA	TRBV29-1	TRBJ2-2	NA	CSVSRQPANTGELFF	TGCAGCGTTTCTCGACAACCAGCGAACACCGGGGAGCTGTTTTTT
once	TRBV30	TRBJ1-6	NA	CAWRAGRDSPLHF	TGTGCCTGGAGAGCTGGGCGTGACTCACCCCTCCACTTT